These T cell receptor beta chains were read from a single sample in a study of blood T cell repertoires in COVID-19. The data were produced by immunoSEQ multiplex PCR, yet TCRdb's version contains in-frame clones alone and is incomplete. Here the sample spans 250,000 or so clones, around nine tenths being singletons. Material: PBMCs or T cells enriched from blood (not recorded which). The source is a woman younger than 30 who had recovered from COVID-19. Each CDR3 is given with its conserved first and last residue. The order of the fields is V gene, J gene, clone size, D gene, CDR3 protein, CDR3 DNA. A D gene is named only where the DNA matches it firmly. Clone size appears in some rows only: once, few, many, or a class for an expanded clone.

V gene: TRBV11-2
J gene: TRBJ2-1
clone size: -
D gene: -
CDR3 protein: CASSFSGESYNEQFF
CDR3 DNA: TGTGCCAGCAGCTTTTCCGGGGAATCCTACAATGAGCAGTTCTTC

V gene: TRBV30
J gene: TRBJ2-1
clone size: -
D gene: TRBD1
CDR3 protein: CAWGQRTGNNEQFF
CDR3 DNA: TGTGCCTGGGGGCAGCGGACAGGGAACAATGAGCAGTTCTTC

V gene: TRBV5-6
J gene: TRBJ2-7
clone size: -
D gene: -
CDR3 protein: CASRDWGAAKHPLDEQYF
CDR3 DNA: TGTGCCAGCAGAGATTGGGGAGCGGCCAAACACCCCTTGGACGAGCAGTACTTC

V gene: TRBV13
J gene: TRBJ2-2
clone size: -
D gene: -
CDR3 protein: CASSSAGGELFF
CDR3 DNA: TGTGCCAGCAGCTCCGCGGGCGGGGAGCTGTTTTTT

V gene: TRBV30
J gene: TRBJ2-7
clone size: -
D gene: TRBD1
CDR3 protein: CAWNLQGAYEQYF
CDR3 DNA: TGTGCCTGGAACCTACAGGGGGCCTACGAGCAGTACTTC

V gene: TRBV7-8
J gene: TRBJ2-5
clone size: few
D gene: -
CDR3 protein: CASSFARTQYF
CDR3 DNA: TGTGCCAGCAGCTTCGCGAGGACCCAGTACTTC

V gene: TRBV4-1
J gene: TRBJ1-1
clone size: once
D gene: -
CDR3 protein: CASSQERGRTEAFF
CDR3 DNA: TGCGCCAGCAGCCAAGAACGGGGGAGAACTGAAGCTTTCTTT

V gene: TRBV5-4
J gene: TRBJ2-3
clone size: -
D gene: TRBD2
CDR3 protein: CASSSPGLAGDTQYF
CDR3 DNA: TGTGCCAGCAGCTCCCCGGGACTAGCGGGAGATACGCAGTATTTT

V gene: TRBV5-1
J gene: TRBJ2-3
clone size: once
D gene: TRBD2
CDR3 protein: CASSQPSGRGTDTQYF
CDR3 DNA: TGCGCCAGCAGCCAGCCTAGCGGGAGGGGCACAGATACGCAGTATTTT

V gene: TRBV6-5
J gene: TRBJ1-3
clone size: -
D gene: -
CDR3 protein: CASSPLGQGRNTIYF
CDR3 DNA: TGTGCCAGCAGTCCCCTTGGGCAGGGCAGAAACACCATATATTTT

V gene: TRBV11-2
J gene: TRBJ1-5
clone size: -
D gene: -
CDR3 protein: CASSLGRGGSQPQHF
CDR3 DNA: TGTGCCAGCAGCTTAGGGAGGGGGGGTAGTCAGCCCCAGCATTTT

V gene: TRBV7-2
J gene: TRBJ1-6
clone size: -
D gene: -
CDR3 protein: CASTLRTVGASNSPLHF
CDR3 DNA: TGTGCCAGCACCCTACGGACAGTAGGGGCAAGTAATTCACCCCTCCACTTT

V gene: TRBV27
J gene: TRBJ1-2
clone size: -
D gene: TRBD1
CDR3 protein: CASSPTYRGGGYTF
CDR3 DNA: TGTGCCAGCAGTCCTACCTACAGGGGCGGGGGCTACACCTTC

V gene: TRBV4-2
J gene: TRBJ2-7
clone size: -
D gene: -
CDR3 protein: CASSQDGGYEQYF
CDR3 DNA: TGTGCCAGCAGCCAAGACGGGGGCTACGAGCAGTACTTC

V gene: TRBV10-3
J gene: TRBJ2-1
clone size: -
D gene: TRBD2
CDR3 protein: CAISDPGLAGGTYNEQFF
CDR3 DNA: TGTGCCATCAGTGACCCGGGACTAGCGGGGGGTACCTACAATGAGCAGTTCTTC

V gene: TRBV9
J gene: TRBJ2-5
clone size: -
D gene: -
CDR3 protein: CASSVQGLGETQYF
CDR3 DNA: TGTGCCAGCAGCGTCCAGGGGCTGGGGGAGACCCAGTACTTC

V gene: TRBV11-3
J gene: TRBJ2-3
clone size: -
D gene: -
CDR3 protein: CASRPRESASTDTQYF
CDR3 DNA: TGTGCCAGCAGGCCCCGGGAGTCCGCAAGCACAGATACGCAGTATTTT

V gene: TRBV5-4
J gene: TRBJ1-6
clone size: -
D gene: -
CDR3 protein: CASSFSSPLHF
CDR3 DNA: TGTGCCAGCAGCTTTAGTTCACCCCTCCACTTT

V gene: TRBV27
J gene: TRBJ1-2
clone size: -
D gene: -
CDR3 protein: CASSRRAIGYGYTF
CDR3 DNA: TGTGCCAGCAGTCGGAGAGCGATAGGATATGGCTACACCTTC

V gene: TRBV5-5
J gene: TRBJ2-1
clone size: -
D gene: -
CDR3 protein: CASIGGQGNYNEQFF
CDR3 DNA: TGTGCCAGCATCGGGGGGCAGGGGAACTACAATGAGCAGTTCTTC

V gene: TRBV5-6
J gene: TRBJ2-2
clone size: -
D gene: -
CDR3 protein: CASSFLPLAPGNTGELFF
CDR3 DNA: TGTGCCAGCAGCTTCCTACCACTCGCCCCAGGGAACACCGGGGAGCTGTTTTTT

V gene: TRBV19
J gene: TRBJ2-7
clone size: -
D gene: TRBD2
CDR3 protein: CASSPAGTSRNEQYF
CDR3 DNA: TGTGCCAGTAGTCCGGCCGGGACTAGCCGTAACGAGCAGTACTTC

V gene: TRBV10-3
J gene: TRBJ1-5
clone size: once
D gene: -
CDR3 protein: CAISPGGRYSNQPQHF
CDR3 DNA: TGTGCCATCAGTCCGGGTGGGAGATATAGCAATCAGCCCCAGCATTTT

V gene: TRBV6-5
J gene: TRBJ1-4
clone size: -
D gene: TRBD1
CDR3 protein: CASRPGQGGEKLFF
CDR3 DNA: TGTGCCAGCAGGCCCGGACAGGGAGGTGAAAAACTGTTTTTT

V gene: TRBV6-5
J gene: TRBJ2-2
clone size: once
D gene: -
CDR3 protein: CASSYSGGATGELFF
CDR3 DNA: TGTGCCAGCAGTTACTCAGGGGGGGCGACCGGGGAGCTGTTTTTT

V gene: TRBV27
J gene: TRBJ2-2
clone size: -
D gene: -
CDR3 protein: CASSLLTPGAGELFF
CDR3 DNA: TGTGCCAGCAGTTTATTGACACCAGGGGCCGGGGAGCTGTTTTTT

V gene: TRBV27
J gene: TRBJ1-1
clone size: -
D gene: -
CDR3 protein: CASSLLTGNTEAFF
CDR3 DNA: TGTGCCAGCAGTCTACTGACAGGGAACACTGAAGCTTTCTTT

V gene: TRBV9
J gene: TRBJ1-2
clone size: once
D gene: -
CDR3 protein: CASSQGDSLSYGYTF
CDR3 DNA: TGTGCCAGCAGCCAAGGAGACAGTTTAAGCTATGGCTACACCTTC

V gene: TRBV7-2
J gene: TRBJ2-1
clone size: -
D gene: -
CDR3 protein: CASSLLDYPILSEQFF
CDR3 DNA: TGTGCCAGCAGCTTATTAGACTACCCAATCCTCAGTGAGCAGTTCTTC

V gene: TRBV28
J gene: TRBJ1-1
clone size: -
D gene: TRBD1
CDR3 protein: CASSLVDRGTNTEAFF
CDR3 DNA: TGTGCCAGCAGTTTAGTCGACAGGGGAACGAACACTGAAGCTTTCTTT

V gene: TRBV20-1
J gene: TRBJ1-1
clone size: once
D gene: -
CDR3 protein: CSASGGSSNTEAFF
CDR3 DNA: TGCAGTGCTAGTGGAGGCAGCTCGAACACTGAAGCTTTCTTT

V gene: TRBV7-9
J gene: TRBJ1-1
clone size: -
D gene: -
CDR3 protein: CASSLHGGETEAFF
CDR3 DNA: TGTGCCAGCAGCTTACATGGGGGCGAGACTGAAGCTTTCTTT

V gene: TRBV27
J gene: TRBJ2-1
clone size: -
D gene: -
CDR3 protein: CASAGGNGGTNEQFF
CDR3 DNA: TGTGCCAGCGCCGGGGGTAACGGAGGGACGAATGAGCAGTTCTTC

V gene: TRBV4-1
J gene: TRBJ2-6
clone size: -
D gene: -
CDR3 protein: CASSQAGFGANVLTF
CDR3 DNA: TGCGCCAGCAGCCAAGCCGGGTTTGGGGCCAACGTCCTGACTTTC

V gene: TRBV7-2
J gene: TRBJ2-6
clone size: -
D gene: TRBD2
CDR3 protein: CASSPSGVRVGANVLTF
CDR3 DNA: TGTGCCAGCAGCCCGAGCGGGGTTCGGGTTGGGGCCAACGTCCTGACTTTC

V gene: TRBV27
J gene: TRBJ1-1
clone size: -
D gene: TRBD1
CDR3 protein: CASIRWGQSNTEAFF
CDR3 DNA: TGTGCCAGCATACGGTGGGGACAGTCTAACACTGAAGCTTTCTTT

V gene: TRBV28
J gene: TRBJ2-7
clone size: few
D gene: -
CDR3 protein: CASSLTGYEQYF
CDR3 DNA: TGTGCCAGCAGTCTCACAGGGTACGAGCAGTACTTC

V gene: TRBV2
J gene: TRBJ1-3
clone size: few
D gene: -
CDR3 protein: CASSERFSGNTIYF
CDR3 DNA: TGTGCCAGCAGTGAACGGTTCTCTGGAAACACCATATATTTT

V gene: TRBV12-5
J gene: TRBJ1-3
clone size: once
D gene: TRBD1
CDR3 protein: CASGPTGAGNTIYF
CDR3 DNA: TGTGCTAGTGGCCCGACAGGGGCAGGAAACACCATATATTTT

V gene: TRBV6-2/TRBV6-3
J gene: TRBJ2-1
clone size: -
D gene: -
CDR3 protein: CASSYSLANEQNEQFF
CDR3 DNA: TGTGCCAGCAGTTACTCACTGGCGAACGAACAGAATGAGCAGTTCTTC

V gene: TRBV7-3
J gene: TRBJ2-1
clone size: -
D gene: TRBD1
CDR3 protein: CASSLGQGQYNEQFF
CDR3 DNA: TGTGCCAGCAGCCTGGGACAGGGGCAATACAATGAGCAGTTCTTC

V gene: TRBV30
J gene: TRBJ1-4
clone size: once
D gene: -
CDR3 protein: CAWSVTGGKGKLFF
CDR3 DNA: TGTGCCTGGAGTGTAACTGGGGGCAAGGGAAAACTGTTTTTT

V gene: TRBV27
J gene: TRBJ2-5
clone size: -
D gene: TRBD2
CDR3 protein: CASSGGGLAGGETQYF
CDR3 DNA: TGTGCCAGCAGCGGGGGGGGACTAGCGGGAGGCGAGACCCAGTACTTC

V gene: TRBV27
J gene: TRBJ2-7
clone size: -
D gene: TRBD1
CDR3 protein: CASRGTGTGGGSSYEQYF
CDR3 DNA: TGTGCCAGCAGGGGAACCGGGACAGGGGGCGGGAGCTCCTACGAGCAGTACTTC

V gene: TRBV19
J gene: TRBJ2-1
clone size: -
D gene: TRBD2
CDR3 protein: CASSIWGLAGPPANNEQFF
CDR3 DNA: TGTGCCAGTAGTATTTGGGGACTAGCGGGCCCCCCGGCGAACAATGAGCAGTTCTTC

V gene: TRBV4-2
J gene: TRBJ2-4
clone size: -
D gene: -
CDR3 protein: CASSQEPRAKNIQYF
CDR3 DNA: TGTGCCAGCAGCCAAGAACCGAGAGCCAAAAACATTCAGTACTTC

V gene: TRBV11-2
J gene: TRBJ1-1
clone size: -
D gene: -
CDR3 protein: CASSLVSGNTEAFF
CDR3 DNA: TGTGCCAGCAGCTTAGTTTCAGGGAACACTGAAGCTTTCTTT

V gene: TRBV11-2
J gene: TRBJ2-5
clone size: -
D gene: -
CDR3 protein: CASSPWGRRGETQYF
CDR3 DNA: TGTGCCAGCAGCCCATGGGGTAGGCGCGGGGAGACCCAGTACTTC

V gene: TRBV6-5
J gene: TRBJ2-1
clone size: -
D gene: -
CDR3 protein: CASSYSLLTADNEQFF
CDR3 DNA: TGTGCCAGCAGTTACTCGTTGTTGACAGCCGACAATGAGCAGTTCTTC

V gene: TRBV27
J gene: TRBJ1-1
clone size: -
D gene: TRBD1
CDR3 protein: CASSPFLSGTGEAFF
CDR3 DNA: TGTGCCAGCAGTCCGTTCCTGTCCGGGACAGGTGAAGCTTTCTTT

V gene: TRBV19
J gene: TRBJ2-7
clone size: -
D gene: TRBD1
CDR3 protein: CASSGGIGTGIPYEQYF
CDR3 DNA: TGTGCCAGTAGTGGGGGGATCGGGACAGGGATTCCCTACGAGCAGTACTTC

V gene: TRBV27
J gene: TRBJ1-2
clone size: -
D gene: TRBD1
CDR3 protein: CASSLSAGQGKGYTF
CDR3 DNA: TGTGCCAGCAGTTTATCCGCAGGACAGGGGAAGGGCTACACCTTC

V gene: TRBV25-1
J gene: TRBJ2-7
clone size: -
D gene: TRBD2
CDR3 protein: CASSEFGRTLGEQYF
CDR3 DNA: TGTGCCAGCAGTGAATTCGGGAGGACCCTAGGCGAGCAGTACTTC

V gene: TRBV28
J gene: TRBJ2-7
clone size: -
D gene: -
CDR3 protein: CASSLAREGYEQYF
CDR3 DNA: TGTGCCAGCAGTTTAGCCAGGGAAGGGTACGAGCAGTACTTC

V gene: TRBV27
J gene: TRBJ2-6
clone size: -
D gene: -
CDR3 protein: CASSDTGLRGANVLTF
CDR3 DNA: TGTGCCAGCAGTGACACAGGGTTGCGCGGGGCCAACGTCCTGACTTTC

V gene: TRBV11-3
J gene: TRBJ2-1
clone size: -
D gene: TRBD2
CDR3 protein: CASSLRIAGGYNEQFF
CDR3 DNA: TGTGCCAGCAGCTTACGGATAGCGGGGGGATACAATGAGCAGTTCTTC

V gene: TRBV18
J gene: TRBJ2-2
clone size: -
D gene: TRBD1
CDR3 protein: CASSLTGATGELFF
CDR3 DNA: TGTGCCAGCTCACTGACAGGGGCTACCGGGGAGCTGTTTTTT